Listed here is a single T cell receptor beta chain. No cognate antigen has been identified for it. Nothing much larger sits one base from this clone, and base qualities are not available. CDR1 GTSNPN and CDR2 SVGIG were looked up in the germline V gene (reference sequence). From cysteine to phenylalanine, the CDR3 is 12 amino acids long. The CDR3 DNA has 36 bases and is translated from base 1. V and J are trimmed by 8 bases and 4 bases, and the gene matches miss 4 bases of the junction. The cohort was made up of 666 healthy bone marrow donors. Cohort members were all nominally healthy when sampled, although unrecorded immune exposures were likely present. The donor tested CMV seronegative and was one of the 352 seronegative cohort members. Every donor gave a peripheral blood sample, and the peripheral blood mononuclear cells from that sample were used for TCR beta sequencing. Genomic DNA was extracted from the blood cell samples with the Qiagen DNeasy Blood Extraction Kit.

The library came from the immunoSEQ multiplex PCR assay. For the multiplex PCR, a mixture combining 60 forward primers for TCR Vbeta segments and 13 reverse primers for TCR Jbeta segments was used. The CDR3 region of rearranged TCR beta genes was amplified from genomic DNA by a multiplex PCR assay. On the Illumina HiSeq System, the amplified TCR beta libraries were sequenced as 87-base-pair reads. Turning to the authors' computational methods: A later analysis counted about 80 million unique TCR beta chains across the 640 or so repertoires, and roughly 9.9 million of these chains were shared by at least two donors. A nearest-neighbor algorithm error-corrected the raw reads and collapsed the reads into unique sequences, merging closely related sequences to remove PCR and sequencing errors. Alignment of CDR3 sequences to IMGT reference sequences was used to assign V, D and J gene segments. Each retained sequence needed at least a six-nucleotide match to both a V gene segment and a J gene segment. Rearrangements were called productive when the CDR3 lacked stop codons and stayed in frame with V and J; all others were non-productive. Following IMGT convention, CDR3 was defined as the stretch from the second conserved V-encoded cysteine up to the conserved J-encoded phenylalanine. In an earlier analysis of roughly 580 of the donors, sequences lacking an unambiguous match to a single V gene segment were excluded. In an earlier analysis of more than 500 of the donors, a V segment was called functional when productive rearrangements were above 56.7%, and segregating when the standard deviation between donors exceeded 5%. A statistical classification framework was built for diagnosing cytomegalovirus status from the catalog of TCR beta chain sequences. V and J gene assignment, in a later analysis, came from comparing TCR nucleotide sequences with IMGT/GENE-DB human TR gene sequences. Using the TCRdist pipeline, a later analysis assigned CDR3 sequences along with most-parsimonious VDJ recombination scenarios. A later analysis defined each TCR beta chain by its CDR3 amino acid sequence plus V-gene family, and excluded reads lacking a unique V-gene family. As a way to deal with suspected cross-contamination and a sequencing artifact, a later analysis dropped 450 to 600 nucleotide sequences that were highly shared and had low generation probability. In a later analysis, a clonal expansion index for each public chain was calculated from normalized within-repertoire ranks of inferred template counts. In a later analysis, generation probabilities were computed with a VDJ recombination model fitted to out-of-frame rearrangements, and the resulting probabilities were checked against IGoR. A later analysis scored TCR-TCR, TCR-HLA and TCR-CMV co-occurrence with hypergeometric tests, applying a repertoire-size bias correction to TCR pairs. A later analysis estimated false discovery rates by permuting HLA or CMV assignments 20 times. In a later analysis, co-occurring TCRs were grouped with DBSCAN, and TCRdist sequence similarity was added when clustering was performed within HLA-allele-positive subsets. Repertoires with fewer than 30,000 or more than 120,000 public chains were left out of co-occurrence clustering, as were five repertoires with anomalous nucleotide sharing. TCRdb re-hosts the immuneACCESS table, in-frame sequences only. Its copies lack some clones; in the studies checked, an unresolved V gene accounts for under half of them, and the cause for the rest is not known. V and J calls and clone size are copied from that table; D and trimming were computed from the DNA. A total of some 80,000 clones appear in this sample, roughly 80% of them only once. The ten largest make up around 3.4% of the sample.

The sample belongs to a study of cytomegalovirus exposure and HLA in healthy donors (dated by TCRdb to about 2017). Regarding the complete study: An earlier analysis of several hundred of the donors reported 276 Gb of sequence data and around 110 million unique TCR beta sequences from roughly 200 million T cells. About 280 gigabases of sequencing data and some 85 million unique TCR sequences were included in an early release covering about 700 HLA-typed donors. The genetic ancestry cluster associated with self-reported Caucasian donors included over 80% of the 300 to 450 genotyped donors. The study aimed to test whether cataloging public T cell receptors could reveal signatures of past pathogen exposure. The study used immunosequencing to profile the T cell repertoires of hundreds of subjects and linked those repertoires to cytomegalovirus serostatus. A separate validation cohort of approximately 120 different subjects was used in addition to the roughly 640-subject first cohort. To predict cytomegalovirus infection status, the study combined high-throughput TCR immunosequencing, statistical association of individual TCRs with disease status, and machine learning. A later analysis re-analyzed previously published TCR beta repertoires from 650 to 800 donors and added high-resolution HLA genotyping to study TCR occurrence patterns. In the later analysis, no new phenotypic data were used to find candidate immune exposures; instead, reliance was placed on TCR beta sequences and their occurrence across donors. In an earlier analysis of a few hundred of the donors, high-throughput TCR beta sequencing was used to judge whether each TCR beta V gene segment behaved as functional or pseudogenic. Donor age, sex, ethnicity and CMV serostatus were compiled alongside the repertoire data. Genome-wide SNP genotypes for about 65% of the roughly 670 donors were used in a later genetic analysis, which treated that subset as a discovery cohort. All discovery cohort repertoires had been generated on a single sequencing platform. Class I and class II HLA loci were covered by the typing at four-digit resolution. The number of typed donors differed by locus: 629-630 for A, B, C, DRB1 and DQB1; 522 for DQA1; around 610 for DPA1; and some 450 for DPB1. Because of strong linkage in the cohort, five DR-DQ haplotypes were treated as single units for association and clustering. Across about 380 genotyped donors of the cohort, an average of approximately 240,000 unique TCR beta nucleotide sequences per donor were sequenced, and around 20% of those sequences were non-productive.

Paper-wide results and their limitations: A further reported finding was that TCR beta sequences accurately predicted the HLA-A and HLA-B alleles for most subjects in the first cohort. Because some donors lacked HLA typing at each locus, the association tests relied only on the typed subset. Because counts were too low, roughly 18 rarely observed V segments, including chromosome 9 orphons, were left out of the earlier analysis of over 550 of the donors. The classifier was reported to diagnose cytomegalovirus status with high specificity and sensitivity in both the original and validation cohorts. Correlated functional status among segregating V segments might be attributable to linkage disequilibrium, but an unknown experimental factor could not be ruled out. Some IMGT-functional V segments, including TRBV6-2 and TRBV6-3, could not be told apart with the 87-base-pair reads, so those segments were excluded. In a later genetic analysis, a missense DCLRE1C variant was associated with V-gene and J-gene trimming of TCR beta chains, and the association was replicated in an independent cohort. Strong co-occurrence of HLA alleles, especially DR and DQ, made assigning TCR associations to individual alleles difficult. A later analysis found that most CMV-associated TCR beta chains appeared HLA-restricted, with HLA associations seemingly driven largely by CMV exposure. The only immune exposure information available for the cohort was CMV serostatus. Only TCR beta chains were sequenced in this cohort, and the absence of alpha or paired-chain data limited detectable features. A group of highly shared sequence variants was considered likely to be a technical artifact of the sequencing pipeline. The authors suggested that the approach could potentially be extended to other disease states and immunological phenotypes. According to a later genetic analysis, donors in an Asian-associated ancestry cluster had fewer N-insertions in productive TCRs than the approximately 670-donor mean. While some public TCRs were present in many individuals, most TCR sequences turned up only very rarely across donors. In an earlier analysis of approximately 590 of the donors, most TCR beta V segments appeared in productive rearrangements about 87% or about 30% of the time, broadly matching IMGT annotations. Sequencing depth was assumed to be roughly uniform across donors in the presence/absence analyses, though that assumption may not hold. A later analysis found that HLA-associated TCR beta chains were more clonally expanded and had lower generation probabilities than equally common non-associated chains. A later analysis reported that several top co-occurrence clusters appeared linked to parvovirus B19, influenza, CMV and Epstein-Barr virus. A total of roughly 160 TCR beta chains were listed by the study as associated with cytomegalovirus. According to a later analysis, TCR association rates differed among HLA loci, with DRB1 alleles showing the most associated TCRs and HLA-C alleles showing the fewest. Three of the identified cytomegalovirus-associated TCR beta chains were confirmed in vitro to be specific for cytomegalovirus antigens. Specific HLA alleles were associated with 15,000 to 20,000 TCR beta sequences at a false discovery rate of 0.05 in a later analysis.

In this chain, TRBV30 is recombined with TRBJ2-2, with TRBD2 identical over 7 junction bases. This TCR came from a man in his fifties in good health and CMV-seronegative. Sequencing was done on a sample of PBMCs. The CDR3 reads CARPGGTGELFF. The DNA is TGTGCCCGTCCGGGGGGCACCGGGGAGCTGTTTTTT.